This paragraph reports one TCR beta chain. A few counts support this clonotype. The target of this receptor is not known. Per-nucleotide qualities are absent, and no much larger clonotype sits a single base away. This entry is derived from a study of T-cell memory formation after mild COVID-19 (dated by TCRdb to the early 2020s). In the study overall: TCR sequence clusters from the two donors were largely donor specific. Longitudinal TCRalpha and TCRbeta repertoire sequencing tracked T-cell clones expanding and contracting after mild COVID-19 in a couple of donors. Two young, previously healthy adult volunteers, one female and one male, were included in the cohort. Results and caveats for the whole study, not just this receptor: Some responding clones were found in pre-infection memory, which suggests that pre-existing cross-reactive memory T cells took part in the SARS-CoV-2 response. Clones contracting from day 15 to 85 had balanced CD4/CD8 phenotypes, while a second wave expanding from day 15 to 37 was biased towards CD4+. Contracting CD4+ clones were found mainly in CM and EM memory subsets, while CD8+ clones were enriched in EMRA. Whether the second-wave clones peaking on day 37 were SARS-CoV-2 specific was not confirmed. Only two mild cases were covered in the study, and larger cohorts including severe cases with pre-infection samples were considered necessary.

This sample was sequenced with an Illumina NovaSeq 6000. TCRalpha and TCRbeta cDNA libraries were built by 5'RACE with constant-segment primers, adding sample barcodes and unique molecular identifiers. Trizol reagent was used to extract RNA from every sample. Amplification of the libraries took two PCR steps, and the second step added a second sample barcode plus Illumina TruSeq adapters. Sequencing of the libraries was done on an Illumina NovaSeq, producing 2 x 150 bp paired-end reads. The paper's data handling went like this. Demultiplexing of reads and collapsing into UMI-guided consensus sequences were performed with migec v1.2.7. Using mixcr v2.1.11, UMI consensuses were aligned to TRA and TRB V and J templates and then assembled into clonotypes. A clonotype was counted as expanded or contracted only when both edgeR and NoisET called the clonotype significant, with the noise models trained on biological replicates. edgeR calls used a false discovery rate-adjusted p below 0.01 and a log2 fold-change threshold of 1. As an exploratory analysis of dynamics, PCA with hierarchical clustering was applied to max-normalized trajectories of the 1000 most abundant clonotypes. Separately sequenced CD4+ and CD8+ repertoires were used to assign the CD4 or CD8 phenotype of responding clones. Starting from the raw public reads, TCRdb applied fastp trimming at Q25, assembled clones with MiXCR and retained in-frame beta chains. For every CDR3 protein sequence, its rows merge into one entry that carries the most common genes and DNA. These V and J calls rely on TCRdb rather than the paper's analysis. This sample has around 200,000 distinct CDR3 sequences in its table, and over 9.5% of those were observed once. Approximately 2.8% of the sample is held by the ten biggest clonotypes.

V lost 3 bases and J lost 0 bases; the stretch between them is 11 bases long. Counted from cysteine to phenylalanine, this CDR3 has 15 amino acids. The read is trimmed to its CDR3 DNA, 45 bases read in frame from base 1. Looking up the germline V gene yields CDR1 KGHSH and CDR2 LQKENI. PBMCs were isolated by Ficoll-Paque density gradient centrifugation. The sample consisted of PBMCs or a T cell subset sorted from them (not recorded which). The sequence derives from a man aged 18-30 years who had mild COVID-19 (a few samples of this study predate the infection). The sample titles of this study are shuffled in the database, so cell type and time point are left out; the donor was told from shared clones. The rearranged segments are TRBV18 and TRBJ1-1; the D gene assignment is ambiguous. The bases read TGTGCCAGCTCACCGAGCGAGGGCATGAACACTGAAGCTTTCTTT. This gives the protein CASSPSEGMNTEAFF.